Below, one TCR beta chain is given with its context. As handled by the study authors: Amplification with reference gene primers provided the estimates of nucleated cell counts. Only in-frame clones appear in the TCRdb table, and some are missing; sequencing was by immunoSEQ multiplex PCR. V, J and clone size reflect that table, while D and trimming were determined from the DNA. The table shows a few hundred thousand clones, with more than 70% occurring only once. The data belong to a study of blood T cell repertoires in COVID-19. In the study overall: Samples representing acute and convalescent COVID-19 were sourced from the United States, Italy and Spain. Nucleic acid was either cDNA or gDNA, and it came from T cells, B-cell-depleted T cells, or PBMCs.

CDR1 is MNHNY, CDR2 SVGAGI, per germline (reference sequence). CDR3 size: 15 residues. V trimming: 6 bases; J trimming: 6 bases; junction bases outside the gene matches: 10. Specimen: peripheral blood. This chain uses TRBV6-6 with TRBJ2-1; 8 bases are shared with TRBD2. This clonotype was sampled from an elderly man with acute or convalescent COVID-19. The CDR3 reads CASSPSGLVVNEQFF. DNA of the CDR3: TGTGCCAGCAGCCCCTCGGGACTAGTTGTCAATGAGCAGTTCTTC.